The next 8 T cell receptor beta chains were all read from a single sample in a study of blood T cells in healthy people across ages (dated by TCRdb to the mid-2010s). Library creation used 5' RACE. The sequencer listed for this sample is Illumina HiSeq 2500. A second PCR of about 6 to 11 cycles was performed with a sample-barcoded 5' primer and a J-beta primer mix. TCRdb applied fastp at Q25 and MiXCR to the public reads, then kept only in-frame beta chains. A single entry per CDR3 protein holds the most common genes and DNA from its merged rows. This sample is represented by 800,000 to 950,000 distinct CDR3 sequences; roughly 29% of them were singletons. The ten largest account for about 9.4% of the sample. Separately, the same data were catalogued under a study of T cells of mothers and their children.

The material sequenced was blood. Source of these receptors: a woman in her thirties or forties in good health.

There are many counts of this clonotype. The genes are TRBV4-3 and TRBJ1-2; TRBD1 matches at 8 bases. V lost 1 base and J lost 4; bases outside the gene matches: 2. Germline V CDR1 and CDR2: LGHNA, YSLEER. This CDR3 contains 14 residues. The CDR3 DNA reads TGCGCCAGCAGCCAAGGACAGGGGACCTATGGCTACACCTTC. This codes for CASSQGQGTYGYTF.

The chain has TRBV18 and TRBJ2-2; no definite D call. Trimming shortened V by 1 base and J by 1 base, and 4 bases separated the two germline ends. The CDR3 sequence is 14 residues long. Germline-derived CDR1 and CDR2 are KGHSH and LQKENI. The CDR3 protein is CASSPRQNTGELFF. The CDR3 bases are TGTGCCAGCTCACCACGTCAGAACACCGGGGAGCTGTTTTTT.

This clonotype has ten or more counts. V usage is TRBV18 and J usage is TRBJ2-5; D call uncertain. This CDR3 contains 13 residues. Germline loops: CDR1 KGHSH, CDR2 LQKENI. V dropped 7 bases and J dropped 5 bases, with 14 bases sitting between them. CDR3 DNA: TGTGCCAGCTACGGTTGGGCGGCGGAGACCCAGTACTTC. It codes for CASYGWAAETQYF.

This clonotype was observed a few times. V gene TRBV7-2 combines with J gene TRBJ2-5; D remains ambiguous. Trimming stripped 4 bases from V and 3 bases from J, with 15 bases between. Germline lookup yields CDR1 SGHTA and CDR2 FQGNSA. The CDR3 is made up of 15 amino acids. The CDR3 spells CASSYEGLREETQYF. The CDR3 nucleotides are TGTGCCAGCAGCTACGAAGGGCTAAGGGAAGAGACCCAGTACTTC.

This sequence joins TRBV20-1 and TRBJ1-4; D not resolved. The V gene's germline CDR1 is DFQATT and CDR2 SNEGSKA (reference sequence). V was shortened by 6 bases and J by 7 bases, with 15 bases between the two germline ends. CDR3 size: 13 residues. The CDR3 DNA is TGCAGTGCACCAGGTGGATGGGGTGAAAAACTGTTTTTT. The encoded protein is CSAPGGWGEKLFF.

The chain has TRBV20-1 and TRBJ2-2; tentative D call: TRBD2 (8 bases). This CDR3 has 17 residues. CDR1 and CDR2 from the germline V gene are DFQATT and SNEGSKA (reference sequence). V was shortened by 0 bases and J by 2 bases, with 16 bases between the two germline ends. The DNA of the CDR3 is TGCAGTGCTAGAGATCGGGGGGGACAGATAAACACCGGGGAGCTGTTTTTT. Its translation is CSARDRGGQINTGELFF.

This clonotype was seen more than once but under ten times. The chain carries TRBV3-1 and TRBJ2-1; TRBD1 matches at 7 bases. CDR1 and CDR2 from the germline V gene are LGHDT and YNNKEL (reference sequence). The CDR3 is made up of 16 amino acids. V shed 5 bases, J shed 4 bases, and the junction held 11 bases outside the gene matches. CDR3 sequence: CASSLYRGRGYNEQFF. The CDR3 DNA follows: TGTGCCAGCAGCTTATACAGGGGACGGGGATACAATGAGCAGTTCTTC.

This chain's CDR3 is CASSNGGMGTDTQYF. The DNA of the CDR3 is TGTGCCAGCAGTAACGGGGGGATGGGCACAGATACGCAGTATTTT. The chain combines TRBV12-3 or TRBV12-4 with TRBJ2-3; 7 bases match TRBD2. The V and J ends lost 5 bases and 1 base, in that order; junction bases with no gene match: 6. CDR3 length equals 15 residues.